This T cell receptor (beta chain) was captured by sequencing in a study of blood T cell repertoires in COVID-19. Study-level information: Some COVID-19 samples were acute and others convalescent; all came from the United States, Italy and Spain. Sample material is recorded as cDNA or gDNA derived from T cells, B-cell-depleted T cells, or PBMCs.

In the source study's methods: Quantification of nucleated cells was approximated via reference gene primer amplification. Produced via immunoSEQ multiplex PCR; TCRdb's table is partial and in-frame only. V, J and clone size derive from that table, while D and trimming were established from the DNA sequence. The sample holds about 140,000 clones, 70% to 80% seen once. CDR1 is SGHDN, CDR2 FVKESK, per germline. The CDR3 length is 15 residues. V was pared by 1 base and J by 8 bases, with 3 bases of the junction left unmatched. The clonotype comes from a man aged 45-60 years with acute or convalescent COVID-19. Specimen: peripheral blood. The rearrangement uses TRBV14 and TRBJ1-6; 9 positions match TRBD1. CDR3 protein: CASSQARTGDSPLHF. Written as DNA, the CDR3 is TGTGCCAGCAGCCAAGCCCGGACAGGGGATTCACCCCTCCACTTT.